This T cell receptor (beta chain) is drawn from a study of blood T cell repertoires in COVID-19. As for the study in general: Acute and convalescent COVID-19 specimens originated in the United States, Italy and Spain.

Between the trimmed V and J ends, which lost 0 bases and 5 bases, there was a span of 9 bases. Germline V gene data show CDR1 as WSHSY and CDR2 as SAAADI. CDR3 size: 14 residues. Data came from immunoSEQ multiplex PCR; TCRdb stores just in-frame clones and leaves some out. Here the sample spans around 300,000 clones, 80% to 95% being singletons. The rearrangement uses TRBV10-2 and TRBJ2-3, with D possibly matching TRBD2 (6 bases). The material sequenced was peripheral blood. The TCR was taken from a woman between 25 and 40 years old with COVID-19, enrolled during active disease. The CDR3 DNA sequence: TGCGCCAGCAGTGAGTCGCGACTAGGAGATACGCAGTATTTT. It encodes CASSESRLGDTQYF.